This TCR beta chain was sequenced in a study of shared clonotypes between healthy human individuals. Findings and caveats of the study: Naive subsets generally exceeded memory subsets in estimated richness.

TCRdb's table, derived via immunoSEQ multiplex PCR, lists solely in-frame clones and lacks some. The top ten clones hold around 10% of a sample with 230,000 or so clones, under 80% of them seen once. Remarks on this clone: Its matching antigen is unknown.

Germline V gene sequence: CDR1 MDHEN, CDR2 SYDVKM. The CDR3 extends over 14 amino acids. V lost 2 bases, J lost 6 bases, and 14 bases lay in between. The chain links TRBV28 to TRBJ2-7, with D perhaps TRBD1 (5 bases). Source material: memory CD4+ T cells sorted from blood. Subset specified: CD45RA-negative fraction. The receptor was derived from a man between 25 and 39 years old in good health. For the CDR3, the DNA is TGTGCCAGCAGTTTAAGCCCAGGGCTGGGCGAGCAGTACTTC. This gives the protein CASSLSPGLGEQYF.